The 5 T cell receptor beta chains below were found in one sample sequenced in a study of T-cell reconstitution after alpha-beta-depleted transplantation in children (dated by TCRdb to the mid-2010s). Preparation of the library involved PCR. TCRdb names Illumina HiSeq 2500 as the instrument used. To normalize quantification of the TCRbeta repertoire, the TCR libraries were built with molecular barcoding that relied on unique molecular identifiers. TCRdb reprocessed the public reads (quality trimming at Q25 with fastp, clone calling with MiXCR) and kept in-frame beta chains. CDR3 protein duplicates are merged, each entry listing the most common genes and DNA. Here the sample has approximately 510,000 distinct CDR3 sequences; around 19% occur a single time. The ten most abundant clones make up approximately 3% of the sample. The sequences come from PBMCs from the stem cell graft donor, collected from the stem cell graft. These receptor sequences come from a human donor who donated a stem cell graft to a child with acute lymphoblastic leukemia.

The table lists this clonotype with a few counts. V usage is TRBV5-1 and J usage is TRBJ1-2; tentative D call: TRBD1 (6 bases). The CDR3 length is 13 residues. The germline gives CDR1 SGHRS, CDR2 YFSETQ. The V end was cut by 6 bases, the J end by 6 bases, with 15 bases between. CDR3: CASTSETGHGYTF. CDR3 nucleotides: TGCGCCAGCACATCGGAAACAGGGCATGGCTACACCTTC.

The table lists this clonotype with a few counts. The rearrangement uses TRBV9 and TRBJ2-7; D is unresolved. In germline, CDR1 is SGDLS, CDR2 YYNGEE. Trimming removed 1 base at V and 3 bases at J, with 8 bases between. This CDR3 region has 13 residues. CDR3 amino acids: CASSVYSDYEQYF. The CDR3 DNA sequence: TGTGCCAGCAGCGTATATTCAGACTACGAGCAGTACTTC.

This clonotype occurred many times. The chain is built from TRBV5-1 and TRBJ2-3, with 10 bases fitting TRBD2. There are 17 residues in the CDR3. Germline V gene sequence: CDR1 SGHRS, CDR2 YFSETQ. V lost 7 bases to trimming and J lost 1 base; unmatched junction nucleotides: 12. CDR3 residues: CASRGIAGGLRTDTQYF. Written as DNA, the CDR3 is TGCGCCAGCCGGGGGATAGCGGGAGGTCTCCGCACAGATACGCAGTATTTT.

The gene calls are TRBV29-1 and TRBJ2-2; 7 bases agree with TRBD2. Germline V lookup: CDR1 SQVTM, CDR2 ANQGSEA. V gave up 7 bases and J gave up 2 bases; unmatched junction bases: 4. This CDR3 has 13 residues. DNA of the CDR3: TGCAGCGCCGTAGCGGGTAACACCGGGGAGCTGTTTTTT. It specifies CSAVAGNTGELFF.

The sample holds a few counts of this clonotype. The junction departs from the called germline gene at one end, perhaps through a read error. J is TRBJ2-6 and V is TRBV27; 8 bases are a match to TRBD2. This CDR3 spans 14 amino acids. Germline CDR1 and CDR2: MNHEY and SMNVEV (reference sequence). DNA for the CDR3: TGTGCCAGCAGTTTCGTGCGGGGGGTCAACGTCCTGACTTTC. Protein product: CASSFVRGVNVLTF.